The subject of this entry is one TCR beta chain. Its antigen is not identified. This PCR relied on a set of 60 Vbeta primers and 13 Jbeta primers. Assay used: immunoSEQ multiplex PCR; TCRdb lists only in-frame clones, some missing. This table holds tens of thousands of clones, approximately 65% found once. This specimen comes from a study of cytomegalovirus exposure and HLA in healthy donors. Broader study findings: Accounts indicate the classifier identified cytomegalovirus status with strong specificity and sensitivity.

The specimen was PBMCs. This sequence originates from a male donor in good health and CMV-seropositive.

The CDR3 DNA reads TGTGCCAGCAAACAGGTGCCTAATGAAAAACTGTTTTTT. Its translation is CASKQVPNEKLFF. The chain has TRBV6-1 and TRBJ1-4; D is possibly TRBD1 (5 bases). V was clipped by 7 bases and J by 3 bases, with 9 bases between them. CDR3 length equals 13 residues. Germline V gene lookup returns CDR1 MNHNS and CDR2 SASEGT.